The entry that follows covers one TCR beta chain sequence. Its antigen target is currently unknown. No much larger clonotype is one base removed from it; base qualities were not supplied. A distance of 18 bases separates the germline ends of V and J, which lose 7 bases and 2 bases respectively. The CDR3 spans 15 residues, from the cysteine through the phenylalanine. Only the CDR3 portion is preserved as DNA: 45 bases, with reading frame beginning at the first base. The CDR1 and CDR2 encoded by the germline V gene (reference sequence) are SGHKS and YYEKEE. This specimen belongs to a study of CD8 T cells in ankylosing spondylitis (TCRdb year 2017). For the study in its entirety: The study profiled T cell receptor beta repertoires in healthy donors and ankylosing spondylitis patients to find disease-linked TCR variants. Samples of peripheral blood were taken, and for ankylosing spondylitis patients, synovial fluid was collected as well. The full study cohort comprised 25 ankylosing spondylitis patients and roughly 100 healthy donors. Study-wide conclusions, independent of this receptor: In peripheral blood, the disease-linked clones were found at relatively low frequencies and had a CD8+ phenotype. The disease-linked clones were reported as significantly enriched in matched synovial fluid samples from ankylosing spondylitis patients. A TCR beta motif of fewer than 10 highly homologous amino acid variants appeared characteristic of blood from ankylosing spondylitis patients. Some motif variants were previously reported in synovial fluid and blood of reactive arthritis patients, suggesting common disease-initiation mechanisms.

For each ankylosing spondylitis patient, the synovial fluid sample was matched to a blood sample from that same patient. Sequencing instrument: Illumina HiSeq 2500. Quantitative 5'-RACE with molecular barcodes was used to prepare TCR beta libraries. Under the source paper's analysis protocol: A new computational method, built on a probabilistic model of VDJ rearrangement, was used to identify disease-linked TCR variants. TCRdb trimmed public reads at Q25 via fastp, called clones via MiXCR and kept in-frame beta chains. One record per CDR3 amino acid sequence lists the most common genes and DNA. The V and J calls, along with clone size, are taken from TCRdb and not from the paper's own processing. This sample is represented by 120,000 to 150,000 distinct CDR3 sequences; approximately 8.4% of them were singletons. The ten top clones hold roughly 7.2% of the sample.

Sequencing was performed on synovial fluid, either unsorted or a sorted T cell fraction (not recorded which). Recombination joined TRBV5-5 with TRBJ2-5, with TRBD2 as a weak D call on 5 bases. This sequence originates from a male donor with ankylosing spondylitis. The CDR3 amino acid sequence is: CASPPFEGRQETQYF. The nucleotides read TGTGCCAGCCCCCCCTTCGAGGGTAGGCAAGAGACCCAGTACTTC.